This note documents a single T cell receptor beta chain sequence. The antigen is undetermined. Then a second PCR, running roughly 6 to 11 cycles, was carried out with a sample-barcoded 5' primer and a J-beta primer mix. From the 5' RACE reads, TCRdb called clonotypes with MiXCR, one entry per CDR3 protein. The table has around 1,000,000 distinct CDR3 sequences, roughly two fifths seen once. V lost 0 bases, J lost 3 bases, and 2 bases stayed unmatched. This CDR3 comprises 15 residues. Germline values: CDR1 SNHLY, CDR2 FYNNEI. The sample belongs to a study of blood T cells in healthy people across ages. The study's findings and limits: As age increased, TCR beta diversity per million T cells fell in a roughly linear fashion.

This chain joins TRBV2 and TRBJ2-5, with 9 bases identical to TRBD2. The sequencing input was blood. The origin of this receptor is a man between 18 and 35 years old in good health. CDR3 residues: CASSEAGLAEETQYF. The CDR3 region has the DNA TGTGCCAGCAGTGAAGCGGGACTAGCTGAAGAGACCCAGTACTTC.